Described below is a single T cell receptor (beta chain) sequence and its context. The data are from a study of T cell changes during pregnancy in multiple sclerosis. Only in-frame clones appear in the TCRdb table, and some are missing; sequencing was by immunoSEQ multiplex PCR. Found here are 90,000 to 120,000 clones, 85% to 95% of them singletons; the top ten hold around 0.8%. CDR1 is LGHNT and CDR2 is FRNRAP in the germline V gene. V was shortened by 4 bases and J by 0 bases, with 3 bases between the two germline ends. The CDR3 is 12 residues long. The chain has TRBV12-5 and TRBJ1-1, with D uncertain. The material was peripheral blood, obtained in the third trimester of pregnancy. The clonotype was recovered from a female donor in good health, enrolled as a control in a pregnancy study. CDR3 in amino acids: CASGSLNTEAFF. DNA of the CDR3: TGTGCTAGTGGTTCTCTGAACACTGAAGCTTTCTTT.